This record concerns one T cell receptor (beta chain) sequence. The antigen is not known. These data originate in a study of blood T cells in healthy people across ages. Study information: Roughly one uniquely barcoded beta molecule per two T cells was captured. Study-wide results and limits: Because donor CMV status was unknown, expanded clonotype changes were possibly confounded. Age showed a roughly linear inverse relationship with TCR beta diversity per million T cells.

For the second PCR, which ran for roughly 7 to 11 cycles, a sample-barcoded 5' primer and a J-beta primer mix were used. Each TCR beta cDNA got a 12-nucleotide random molecular identifier. From the 5' RACE reads, TCRdb called clonotypes with MiXCR, one entry per CDR3 protein. The table includes about 1.1 million distinct CDR3 sequences, more than 30% detected once. This CDR3 has 19 residues. With 0 bases clipped from V and 3 bases from J, the junction kept 16 bases outside the gene matches. The clonotype was recovered from a young man in good health. What was sequenced was blood. The J gene is TRBJ2-7, the V gene TRBV12-3 or TRBV12-4, with TRBD1 matching over 8 bases. CDR3 in amino acids: CASSLAGGQDGLKDYEQYF. CDR3 in DNA: TGTGCCAGCAGTTTAGCGGGGGGACAGGACGGCCTTAAGGACTACGAGCAGTACTTC.